One and the same sample provided the 13 T cell receptor beta chains below, sequenced in a study of T-cell reconstitution after alpha-beta-depleted transplantation in children. The TCRbeta library incorporated unique molecular identifiers. TCRdb used MiXCR to reprocess the PCR reads, holding one entry per CDR3 protein. This sample has some 840,000 distinct CDR3 sequences, with approximately 15% found just once. The starting material was PBMCs, mostly from graft donor cells, obtained 360 days after TCRalphabeta/CD19-depleted stem cell transplant. Receptors were obtained from a male patient younger than 18 who had a stem cell transplant for acute lymphoblastic leukemia, so the T cells may come from the graft donor.

This clonotype was found a few times. The J gene is TRBJ2-3, the V gene TRBV20-1; 9 nucleotides line up with TRBD2. Germline V gene data show CDR1 as DFQATT and CDR2 as SNEGSKA (reference sequence). The junction had 7 bases not matched to a gene; V was cut back by 1 base and J by 5 bases. The CDR3 has 15 amino acids. CDR3 nucleotides: TGCAGTGCTAGAGGAGGCGGGAGGGCCATAGATACGCAGTATTTT. Protein product: CSARGGGRAIDTQYF.

V is TRBV4-3 and J is TRBJ2-2; TRBD2 matches at 7 bases. The germline gives CDR1 LGHNA, CDR2 YSLEER. After removal of 1 base from V and 3 bases from J, the junction contained 2 bases not matched to a gene. CDR3 length: 15 amino acids. CDR3 nucleotides: TGCGCCAGCAGCCAAGGGGGGGGGGACACCGGGGAGCTGTTTTTT. Amino acids: CASSQGGGDTGELFF.

The chain recombines TRBV20-1 with TRBJ1-1, with 9 bases aligning to TRBD1. Per germline, CDR1 DFQATT and CDR2 SNEGSKA (reference sequence). This CDR3 contains 20 residues. V lost 0 bases, J lost 0 bases, and 17 bases stayed unmatched. The CDR3, as DNA: TGCAGTGCTAGAGACCCTACGGGACAGGGAGGCTGGAGGATGAACACTGAAGCTTTCTTT. Protein: CSARDPTGQGGWRMNTEAFF.

The genes are TRBV6-2 or TRBV6-3 and TRBJ2-7, with 7 bases that match TRBD2. With 6 bases clipped from V and 12 bases from J, the junction kept 11 bases outside the gene matches. CDR3 length: 12 residues. From germline, CDR1 is MNHEY and CDR2 SVGEGT. CDR3 region: CASSPGLWEGYF. The DNA of the CDR3 is TGTGCCAGCAGCCCGGGACTCTGGGAGGGGTACTTC.

This clonotype was seen a handful of times. V and J are TRBV27 and TRBJ2-7; weak D call: TRBD2 (5 bases). CDR3 length: 15 residues. Germline values: CDR1 MNHEY, CDR2 SMNVEV (reference sequence). Trimming cost V 3 bases and J 2 bases, with 14 bases left between them. In DNA form, the CDR3 reads TGTGCCAGCAGTTTGACTATCCTAAAAACCTACGAGCAGTACTTC. Protein: CASSLTILKTYEQYF.

This clonotype has more than one count but fewer than ten. This rearrangement joins TRBV12-3 or TRBV12-4 to TRBJ2-2, with 8 positions matching TRBD2. The V gene end was trimmed by 5 bases and the J gene end by 7 bases; junction bases not matched to a gene: 6. This CDR3 region has 14 residues. CDR3: CASSRRGGIGELFF. The CDR3 DNA reads TGTGCCAGCAGTCGCCGGGGGGGGATCGGGGAGCTGTTTTTT.

This clonotype was observed a few times. The genes are TRBV5-1 and TRBJ2-5; D gene uncertain. Trimming shortened V by 3 bases and J by 3 bases, and 9 bases separated the two germline ends. Germline V gene sequence: CDR1 SGHRS, CDR2 YFSETQ. This CDR3 has 13 residues. The CDR3 loop reads CASSWSSKETQYF. The CDR3 DNA reads TGCGCCAGCAGCTGGAGTAGTAAAGAGACCCAGTACTTC.

This chain uses TRBV5-1 with TRBJ1-1, with 8 nucleotides matching TRBD1. Germline-derived CDR1 and CDR2 are SGHRS and YFSETQ. V shed 0 bases and J 3 bases; nucleotides not matched to a gene: 16. This CDR3 contains 19 residues. The chain's CDR3 is CASSLGFGQGTVIDTEAFF. Here the CDR3 DNA reads TGCGCCAGCAGCTTGGGCTTCGGACAGGGTACAGTGATTGACACTGAAGCTTTCTTT. Looking up the rest from reference TRBV5-1 and TRBJ1-1 gives the full variable domain: KAGVTQTPRYLIKTRGQQVTLSCSPISGHRSVSWYQQTPGQGLQFLFEYFSETQRNKGNFPGRFSGRQFSNSRSEMNVSTLELGDSALYLCASSLGFGQGTVIDTEAFFGQGTRLTVV.

This clonotype occurred many times. V usage is TRBV5-1 and J usage is TRBJ2-7, with unresolved D. The CDR3 runs 13 residues. Germline lookup yields CDR1 SGHRS and CDR2 YFSETQ. Trimming took 4 bases from V and 4 from J, leaving 12 bases between them. CDR3 DNA sequence: TGCGCCAGCAGCCTAAACCTAGGGTACGAGCAGTACTTC. The encoded protein is CASSLNLGYEQYF.

This clonotype was seen a handful of times. The chain couples TRBV27 to TRBJ2-7; no definite D call. CDR1 is MNHEY and CDR2 is SMNVEV in the germline V gene (reference sequence). Trimming shortened V by 8 bases and J by 7 bases, and 12 bases separated the two germline ends. The CDR3 extends over 11 amino acids. The CDR3 nucleotides are TGTGCCAGCGTTCTCGCGAATGAGCAGTACTTC. Amino acids: CASVLANEQYF.

Only a few counts were recorded for this clonotype. The rearrangement joins TRBV4-1 to TRBJ2-7; 10 bases agree with TRBD1. The trim removed 2 bases at V and 5 bases at J, leaving 12 bases unmatched. The length of the CDR3 is 17 residues. The germline V gene has CDR1 MGHRA and CDR2 YSYEKL. The CDR3, as DNA: TGCGCCAGCAGCCAAAGACAGGGGGCGGAGGTAACAAACGAGCAGTACTTC. Its protein is CASSQRQGAEVTNEQYF.

The J gene is TRBJ2-5, the V gene TRBV12-3 or TRBV12-4; D not resolved. Trimming left V 2 bases short and J 1 base short, with 8 bases between. The CDR3 contains 14 residues. In nucleotides, the CDR3 is TGTGCCAGCAGTTTATCCAGTTTCCAAGAGACCCAGTACTTC. Amino acids: CASSLSSFQETQYF.

The sample holds a few counts of this clonotype. The V gene is TRBV7-3, the J gene TRBJ2-1; 8 bases map to TRBD1. The CDR3 extends over 14 amino acids. Germline V gene lookup returns CDR1 SGHTA and CDR2 FQGTGA. J lost 5 bases, V lost 4 bases, and 4 bases had no gene match. CDR3 DNA sequence: TGTGCCAGCAGCTCCGACAGGGGCAACAATGAGCAGTTCTTC. It encodes CASSSDRGNNEQFF.